The 10 T cell receptor beta chains below all came from one sample that was sequenced in a study of blood T cell repertoires in COVID-19. Sequencing was performed with immunoSEQ multiplex PCR; in TCRdb, only in-frame clones are kept and a portion is missing. This table holds 250,000 to 350,000 clones, 86% found once. Sequenced sample: peripheral blood. The receptors were gathered from a woman between 50 and 59 years old with acute or convalescent COVID-19.

Note on this clone: The junction and the germline gene differ at one end; a read error may be behind it. The CDR3 sequence is CASSWTGQLGDTF. The CDR3 DNA is TGTGCCAGCAGTTGGACAGGACAGCTTGGCGACACCTTC. The chain recombines TRBV27 with TRBJ1-2; 7 bases are a match to TRBD1. Germline V lookup: CDR1 MNHEY, CDR2 SMNVEV (reference sequence). The CDR3 has 13 residues.

The chain couples TRBV6-2 or TRBV6-3 to TRBJ2-7, with TRBD1 matching 7 bases. The CDR3 is made up of 13 amino acids. Looked up from germline, CDR1 is MNHEY and CDR2 is SVGEGT. V shed 0 bases, J shed 11 bases, and the junction held 7 bases outside the gene matches. The CDR3 loop is CASSYSRGRIEYF. In DNA, the CDR3 is TGTGCCAGCAGTTACTCGAGGGGGCGAATCGAGTACTTC.

A single count supports this clone. J is TRBJ1-3 and V is TRBV7-3; D possibly corresponds to TRBD1 (6 bases). Germline V gene data show CDR1 as SGHTA and CDR2 as FQGTGA. The CDR3 runs 18 residues. V lost 6 bases and J lost 0, with 21 bases in between. CDR3 sequence (DNA): TGTGCCAGCAGAAATACTACCACCCGGGACAACTCTGGAAACACCATATATTTT. This encodes CASRNTTTRDNSGNTIYF.

This chain connects TRBV9 to TRBJ1-5; D might be TRBD1 (6 bases). Germline CDR1 is SGDLS and CDR2 is YYNGEE. Trimming removed 3 bases from V and 4 bases from J, with 14 bases in between. The CDR3 consists of 15 residues. The CDR3 region is CASSARGRENQPQHF. CDR3 in DNA: TGTGCCAGCAGCGCCAGGGGACGCGAGAATCAGCCCCAGCATTTT.

The CDR3 spells CASGFRTGPPDQPQHF. The CDR3 DNA reads TGTGCCAGCGGCTTTAGGACAGGGCCACCTGATCAGCCCCAGCATTTT. The chain carries TRBV27 and TRBJ1-5; TRBD1 matches 8 bases. CDR1 and CDR2 (germline): MNHEY, SMNVEV (reference sequence). The length of the CDR3 is 16 residues. V was clipped by 8 bases and J by 5 bases; unmatched bases: 14.

The rearrangement links TRBV28 to TRBJ1-2; 7 bases fit TRBD1. The CDR3 has 17 amino acids. J lost 5 bases, V lost 5 bases, and 17 bases had no gene match. Germline lookup yields CDR1 MDHEN and CDR2 SYDVKM. CDR3 protein: CASSQIDRVGSRYGYTF. The CDR3 DNA reads TGTGCCAGCAGTCAAATCGACAGGGTCGGGTCCAGGTATGGCTACACCTTC.

V is TRBV7-3 and J is TRBJ2-1; 8 bases align to TRBD2. The germline gives CDR1 SGHTA, CDR2 FQGTGA. The V segment lost 0 bases and the J segment 4 bases; nucleotides outside the gene matches: 2. This CDR3 contains 15 residues. CDR3 bases: TGTGCCAGCAGCTTAACTACGGGGGGGTACAATGAGCAGTTCTTC. Its translation: CASSLTTGGYNEQFF.

CDR3 residues: CSVEDPRVDEQYF. Written as DNA, the CDR3 is TGCAGCGTTGAAGATCCCAGGGTGGACGAGCAGTACTTC. This rearrangement joins TRBV29-1 to TRBJ2-7, with D perhaps TRBD1 (5 bases). Per germline, CDR1 SQVTM and CDR2 ANQGSEA. This CDR3 spans 13 amino acids. V dropped 0 bases and J dropped 5 bases, with 11 bases sitting between them.

V gene TRBV19 combines with J gene TRBJ2-1, with 11 bases identical to TRBD2. With 4 bases clipped from V and 6 bases from J, the junction kept 5 bases outside the gene matches. CDR1 and CDR2 (germline): LNHDA, SQIVND (reference sequence). This CDR3 contains 15 residues. The CDR3 sequence: CASSSSGRAFNEQFF. The DNA of the CDR3 is TGTGCCAGTAGTAGTAGCGGGAGGGCCTTCAATGAGCAGTTCTTC.

J is TRBJ1-6 and V is TRBV6-5, with TRBD1 as a possible D gene (6 bases). Per germline, CDR1 MNHEY and CDR2 SVGAGI. The CDR3 runs to 13 residues. Trimming pared 7 bases from V and 8 bases from J, leaving 12 bases between. CDR3 bases: TGTGCCAGCAAATCGACAGGAGATTCACCCCTCCACTTT. It codes for CASKSTGDSPLHF.